The rows below give T cell receptor beta chains drawn from one sample of a study of PD-1 blockade in mismatch repair-deficient tumors. Only in-frame clones appear in the TCRdb table, and some are missing; sequencing was by immunoSEQ multiplex PCR. The sample lists some 110,000 clones, 70% to 80% occurring once. The source material was peripheral blood, sampled 60 to 65 weeks after starting pembrolizumab. These receptors were taken from an adult with mismatch repair-deficient cancer. CDR3s include the opening cysteine and the closing phenylalanine or tryptophan. The D gene is left open where the match is weak. Clone size is shown for a subset of rows, as once, few, many or a class of expanded clone.

CDR3: CASSSRTSGRSYEQYF
DNA: TGTGCCAGCAGCTCGCGGACTAGCGGGAGATCATACGAGCAGTACTTC
size: .
D: TRBD2
V: TRBV13
J: TRBJ2-7
length: 16

CDR3: CATSGTETTPYGYTF
DNA: TGTGCCACCAGCGGGACAGAGACTACCCCATATGGCTACACCTTC
size: .
D: TRBD1
V: TRBV15
J: TRBJ1-2
length: 15

CDR3: CASSFRGDEQYF
DNA: TGTGCCAGTAGTTTCCGTGGGGACGAGCAGTACTTC
size: .
D: .
V: TRBV19
J: TRBJ2-7
length: 12

CDR3: CASSLGGQVQPQHF
DNA: TGCGCCAGCAGCTTGGGTGGGCAGGTTCAGCCCCAGCATTTT
size: .
D: .
V: TRBV5-1
J: TRBJ1-5
length: 14

CDR3: CASSLDPGQGASGELFF
DNA: TGTGCCAGCAGCTTGGACCCGGGACAGGGGGCTAGCGGGGAGCTGTTTTTT
size: .
D: TRBD1
V: TRBV5-4
J: TRBJ2-2
length: 17

CDR3: CASREDRNTGELFF
DNA: TGTGCCAGCAGAGAGGACAGGAACACCGGGGAGCTGTTTTTT
size: .
D: .
V: TRBV6-1
J: TRBJ2-2
length: 14

CDR3: CASSSPGGASYGYTF
DNA: TGTGCCAGCAGCTCCCCCGGGGGGGCGAGCTATGGCTACACCTTC
size: .
D: .
V: TRBV5-4
J: TRBJ1-2
length: 15

CDR3: CASSETGSSYNEQFF
DNA: TGTGCCAGCAGCGAAACAGGGAGCTCCTACAATGAGCAGTTCTTC
size: .
D: .
V: TRBV7-8
J: TRBJ2-1
length: 15

CDR3: CASSSRERGADTQYF
DNA: TGCGCCAGCTCCTCCCGGGAGAGGGGGGCAGATACGCAGTATTTT
size: .
D: .
V: TRBV23-1
J: TRBJ2-3
length: 15

CDR3: CASSGRTEGREQYF
DNA: TGTGCCAGCAGTGGGAGGACAGAGGGCCGGGAGCAGTACTTC
size: once
D: .
V: TRBV6-1
J: TRBJ2-7
length: 14

CDR3: CASSLGLGQPQKGYTF
DNA: TGTGCCAGCAGCTTAGGGCTCGGACAGCCCCAGAAGGGCTACACCTTC
size: .
D: .
V: TRBV7-2
J: TRBJ1-2
length: 16

CDR3: CASSLDRLNQPQHF
DNA: TGTGCCAGCAGTTTGGACAGGTTGAATCAGCCCCAGCATTTT
size: .
D: TRBD1
V: TRBV28
J: TRBJ1-5
length: 14

CDR3: CASSLRTGGGGNEQFF
DNA: TGTGCCAGCAGCTTACGAACAGGAGGGGGCGGAAATGAGCAGTTCTTC
size: .
D: .
V: TRBV11-3
J: TRBJ2-1
length: 16

CDR3: CASSLSEYEKLFF
DNA: TGTGCCAGCAGTTTATCGGAATATGAAAAACTGTTTTTT
size: .
D: .
V: TRBV27
J: TRBJ1-4
length: 13

CDR3: CASSSLRNTGELFF
DNA: TGTGCCAGCAGCTCCCTTCGGAACACCGGGGAGCTGTTTTTT
size: once
D: .
V: TRBV11-2
J: TRBJ2-2
length: 14

CDR3: CARRTGRNTGELFF
DNA: TGTGCCAGGAGGACAGGGAGGAACACCGGGGAGCTGTTTTTT
size: .
D: TRBD1
V: TRBV2
J: TRBJ2-2
length: 14

CDR3: CASSSDINDEKLFF
DNA: TGCGCCAGCAGCTCCGACATTAATGATGAAAAACTGTTTTTT
size: .
D: .
V: TRBV5-1
J: TRBJ1-4
length: 14

CDR3: CAISESSGTVYGYTF
DNA: TGTGCCATCAGTGAGTCGTCCGGGACAGTCTATGGCTACACCTTC
size: .
D: TRBD1
V: TRBV10-3
J: TRBJ1-2
length: 15

CDR3: CASSIIGADYGYTF
DNA: TGTGCCAGTAGTATAATCGGGGCCGATTATGGCTACACCTTC
size: .
D: .
V: TRBV19
J: TRBJ1-2
length: 14

CDR3: CASMSIPGPLPEQFF
DNA: TGTGCCAGCATGTCCATCCCAGGGCCATTACCTGAGCAGTTCTTC
size: once
D: .
V: TRBV28
J: TRBJ2-1
length: 15